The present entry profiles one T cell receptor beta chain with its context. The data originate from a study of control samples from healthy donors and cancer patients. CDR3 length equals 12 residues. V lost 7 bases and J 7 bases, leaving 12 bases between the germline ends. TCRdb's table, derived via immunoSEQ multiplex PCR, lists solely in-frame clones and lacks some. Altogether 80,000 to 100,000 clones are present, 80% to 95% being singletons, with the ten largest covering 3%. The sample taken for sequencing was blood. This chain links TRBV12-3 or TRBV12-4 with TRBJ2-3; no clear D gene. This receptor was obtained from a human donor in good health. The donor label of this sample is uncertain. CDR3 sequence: CASTPEANTQYF. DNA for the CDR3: TGTGCCAGCACCCCCGAGGCGAATACGCAGTATTTT.